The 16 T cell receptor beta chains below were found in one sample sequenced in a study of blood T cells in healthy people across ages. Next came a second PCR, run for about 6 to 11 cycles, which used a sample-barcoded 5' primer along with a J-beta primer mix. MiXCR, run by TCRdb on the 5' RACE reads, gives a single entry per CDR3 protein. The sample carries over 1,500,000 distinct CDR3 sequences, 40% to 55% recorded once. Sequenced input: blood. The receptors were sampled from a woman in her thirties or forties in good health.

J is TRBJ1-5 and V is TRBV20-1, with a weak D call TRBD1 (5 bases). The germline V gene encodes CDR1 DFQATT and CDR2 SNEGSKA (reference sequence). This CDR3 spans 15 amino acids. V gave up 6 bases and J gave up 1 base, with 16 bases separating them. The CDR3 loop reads CSASSMGDSNQPQHF. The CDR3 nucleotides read TGCAGTGCGTCTTCAATGGGGGACAGCAATCAGCCCCAGCATTTT.

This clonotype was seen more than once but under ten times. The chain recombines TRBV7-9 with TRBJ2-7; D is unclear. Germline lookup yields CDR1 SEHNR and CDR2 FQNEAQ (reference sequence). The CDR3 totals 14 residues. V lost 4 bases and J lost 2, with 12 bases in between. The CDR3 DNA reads TGTGCCAGCAGCTCCCCAGACGGTACCTACGAGCAGTACTTC. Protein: CASSSPDGTYEQYF.

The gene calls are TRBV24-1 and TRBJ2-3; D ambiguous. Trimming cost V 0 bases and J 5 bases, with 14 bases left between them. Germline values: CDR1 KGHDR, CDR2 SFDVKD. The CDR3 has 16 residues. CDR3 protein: CATSDLGPGWVDTQYF. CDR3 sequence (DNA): TGTGCCACCAGTGATTTGGGCCCCGGTTGGGTAGATACGCAGTATTTT.

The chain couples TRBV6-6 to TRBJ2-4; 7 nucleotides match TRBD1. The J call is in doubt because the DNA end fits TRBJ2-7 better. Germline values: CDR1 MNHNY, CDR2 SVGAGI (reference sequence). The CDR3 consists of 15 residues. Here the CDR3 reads CASSRPSQGPYEQYF. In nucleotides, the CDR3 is TGTGCCAGCAGTCGACCTTCACAGGGGCCCTACGAGCAGTACTTC.

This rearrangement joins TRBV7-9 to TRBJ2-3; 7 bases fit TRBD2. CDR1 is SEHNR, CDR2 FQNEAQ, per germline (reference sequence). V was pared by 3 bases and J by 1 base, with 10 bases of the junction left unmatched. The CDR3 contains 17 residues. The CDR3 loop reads CASSFSGHYRGTDTQYF. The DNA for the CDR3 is TGTGCCAGCAGCTTTAGCGGGCACTACCGCGGCACAGATACGCAGTATTTT.

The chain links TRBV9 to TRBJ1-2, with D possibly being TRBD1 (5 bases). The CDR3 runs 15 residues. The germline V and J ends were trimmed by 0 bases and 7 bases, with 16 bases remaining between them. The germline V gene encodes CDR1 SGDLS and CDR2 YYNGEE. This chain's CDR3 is CASSVATGPGSGYTF. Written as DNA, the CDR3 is TGTGCCAGCAGCGTAGCGACGGGGCCCGGGAGTGGCTACACCTTC.

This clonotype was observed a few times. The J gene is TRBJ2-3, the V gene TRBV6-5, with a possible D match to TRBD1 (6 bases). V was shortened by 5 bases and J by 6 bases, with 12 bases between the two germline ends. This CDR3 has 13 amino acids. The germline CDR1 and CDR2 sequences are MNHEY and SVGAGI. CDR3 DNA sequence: TGTGCCAGCAGTAATCAGGGGCCCGATACGCAGTATTTT. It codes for CASSNQGPDTQYF.

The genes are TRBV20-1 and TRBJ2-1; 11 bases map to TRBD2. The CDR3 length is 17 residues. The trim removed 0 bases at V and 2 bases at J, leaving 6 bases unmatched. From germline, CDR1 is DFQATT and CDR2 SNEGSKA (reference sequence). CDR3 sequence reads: CSARDLLAGAAYNEQFF. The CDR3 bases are TGCAGTGCTAGAGATTTACTAGCGGGGGCCGCCTACAATGAGCAGTTCTTC.

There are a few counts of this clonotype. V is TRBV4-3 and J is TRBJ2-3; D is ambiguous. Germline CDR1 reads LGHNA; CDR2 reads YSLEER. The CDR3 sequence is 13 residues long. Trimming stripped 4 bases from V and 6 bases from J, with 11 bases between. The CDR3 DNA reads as TGCGCCAGCAGCCTCACCTGGAGTGATACGCAGTATTTT. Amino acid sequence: CASSLTWSDTQYF.

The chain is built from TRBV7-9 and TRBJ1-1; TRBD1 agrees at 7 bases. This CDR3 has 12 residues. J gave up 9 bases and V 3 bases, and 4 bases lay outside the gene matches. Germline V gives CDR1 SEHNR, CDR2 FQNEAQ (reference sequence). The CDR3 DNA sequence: TGTGCCAGCAGCTTTACAGGGGAGAAAGCTTTCTTT. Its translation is CASSFTGEKAFF.

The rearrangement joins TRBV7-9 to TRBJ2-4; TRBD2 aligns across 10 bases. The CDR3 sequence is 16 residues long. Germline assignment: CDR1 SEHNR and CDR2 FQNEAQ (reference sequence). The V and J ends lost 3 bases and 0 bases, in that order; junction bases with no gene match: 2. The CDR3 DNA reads TGTGCCAGCAGCTTTATAGCGGGGGGAGCCAAAAACATTCAGTACTTC. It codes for CASSFIAGGAKNIQYF.

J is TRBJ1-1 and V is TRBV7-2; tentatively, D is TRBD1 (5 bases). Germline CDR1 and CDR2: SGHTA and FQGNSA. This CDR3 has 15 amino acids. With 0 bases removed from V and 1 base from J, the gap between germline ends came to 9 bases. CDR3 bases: TGTGCCAGCAGCTTAGCGCTGGGGCCGAACACTGAAGCTTTCTTT. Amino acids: CASSLALGPNTEAFF.

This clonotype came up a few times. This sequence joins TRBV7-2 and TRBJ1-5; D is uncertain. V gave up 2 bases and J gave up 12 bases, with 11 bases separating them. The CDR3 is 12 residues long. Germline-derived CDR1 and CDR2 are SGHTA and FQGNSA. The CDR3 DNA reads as TGTGCCAGCAGCTTAATTGGATCTCTCCAGCATTTT. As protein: CASSLIGSLQHF.

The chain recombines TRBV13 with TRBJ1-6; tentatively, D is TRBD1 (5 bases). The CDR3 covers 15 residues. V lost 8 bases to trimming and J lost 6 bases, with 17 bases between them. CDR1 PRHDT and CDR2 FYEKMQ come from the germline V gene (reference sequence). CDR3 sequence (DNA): TGTGCCAGCGGCCAGCGGGGGTATGGTAATTCACCCCTCCACTTT. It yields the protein CASGQRGYGNSPLHF. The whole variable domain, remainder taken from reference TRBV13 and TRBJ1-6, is AAGVIQSPRHLIKEKRETATLKCYPIPRHDTVYWYQQGPGQDPQFLISFYEKMQSDKGSIPDRFSAQQFSDYHSELNMSSLELGDSALYFCASGQRGYGNSPLHFGNGTRLTVT.

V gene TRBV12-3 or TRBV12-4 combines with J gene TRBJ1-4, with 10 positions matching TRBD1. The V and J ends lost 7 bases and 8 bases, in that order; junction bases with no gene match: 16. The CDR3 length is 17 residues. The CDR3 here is CASTQTGGLFRKEKLFF. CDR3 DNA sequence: TGTGCCAGCACCCAGACAGGGGGCCTTTTCAGGAAGGAAAAACTGTTTTTT.

For the CDR3, the DNA is TGTGCCAGCAGTTTAATAACCAGCTCTGGGGCCAACGTCCTGACTTTC. The encoded protein is CASSLITSSGANVLTF. The chain couples TRBV12-3 or TRBV12-4 to TRBJ2-6, with D hard to call. This CDR3 is 16 amino acids long. V was clipped by 2 bases and J by 0 bases, with 8 bases between them.